The present T cell receptor beta chain was sequenced within a study of cytomegalovirus exposure and HLA in healthy donors. This CDR3 spans 11 amino acids. Trimming stripped 3 bases from V and 9 bases from J, with 6 bases between. Germline V lookup: CDR1 LNHDA, CDR2 SQIVND (reference sequence). The primer mix had 60 Vbeta and 13 Jbeta primers. TCRdb's copy holds only in-frame clones and misses some; the assay was immunoSEQ multiplex PCR. The sample has roughly 100,000 clones; less than 85% are singletons. The sample comprised PBMCs. The TCR sequence derives from a man aged 40-49 years in good health and CMV-seropositive. This sequence joins TRBV19 and TRBJ2-1; no definite D call. CDR3 sequence reads: CASSIESEQFF. The CDR3 coding sequence is TGTGCCAGTAGTATCGAGAGTGAGCAGTTCTTC. Full variable domain (rest looked up from reference TRBV19 and TRBJ2-1): DGGITQSPKYLFRKEGQNVTLSCEQNLNHDAMYWYRQDPGQGLRLIYYSQIVNDFQKGDIAEGYSVSREKKESFPLTVTSAQKNPTAFYLCASSIESEQFFGPGTRLTVL.